One sample yielded the 7 T cell receptor beta chains listed below, sequenced in a study of T cells in Graves' hyperthyroidism and ophthalmopathy. Researchers amplified the TCR beta CDR3 regions from RNA transcripts. The TCR CDR3 was amplified in a first-round RT-PCR using the HTBI primer set. From the multiplex PCR reads, TCRdb called clonotypes with MiXCR, one entry per CDR3 protein. The sample has approximately 710,000 distinct CDR3 sequences; 15% to 20% are singletons. Sequences were obtained from blood. These receptors were obtained from a man aged 45 to 65 with Graves' hyperthyroidism.

This clonotype has a handful of counts. The chain has TRBV28 and TRBJ2-5, with no clear D. The CDR3 runs to 15 residues. CDR1 and CDR2 (germline): MDHEN, SYDVKM. V was trimmed by 1 base and J by 1 base, leaving 10 bases between them. The DNA of the CDR3 is TGTGCCAGCAGTTTATTTGCTGTCCTCCAAGAGACCCAGTACTTC. Translated, it gives CASSLFAVLQETQYF. The full variable domain, rest sourced from reference TRBV28 and TRBJ2-5, is DVKVTQSSRYLVKRTGEKVFLECVQDMDHENMFWYRQDPGLGLRLIYFSYDVKMKEKGDIPEGYSVSREKKERFSLILESASTNQTSMYLCASSLFAVLQETQYFGPGTRLLVL.

This clonotype has at least ten counts. The chain combines TRBV28 with TRBJ1-1; D perhaps matches TRBD1 (6 bases). Germline lookup yields CDR1 MDHEN and CDR2 SYDVKM. The V end was cut by 7 bases, the J end by 4 bases, with 19 bases between. The CDR3 is 15 residues long. The CDR3 is CASTLGTYRATEAFF. The CDR3 DNA reads TGTGCCAGCACCTTAGGGACCTACAGGGCCACTGAAGCTTTCTTT.

V gene TRBV12-3 or TRBV12-4 combines with J gene TRBJ2-1; possibly TRBD2 for D (5 bases). This CDR3 has 14 residues. Trimming cost V 3 bases and J 2 bases, with 8 bases left between them. CDR3 DNA sequence: TGTGCCAGCAGTTTTCACGGGACCTACAATGAGCAGTTCTTC. Its protein product is CASSFHGTYNEQFF.

This clonotype was counted ten times or more. V usage is TRBV6-2 or TRBV6-3 and J usage is TRBJ2-5, with a weak D call TRBD1 (6 bases). The CDR3 has 13 residues. From germline, CDR1 is MNHEY and CDR2 SVGEGT. Trimming stripped 5 bases from V and 4 bases from J, with 11 bases between. The CDR3 protein is CASSRQDPETQYF. CDR3 nucleotides: TGTGCCAGCAGTCGACAGGACCCAGAGACCCAGTACTTC.

This clonotype occurred many times. The chain carries TRBV20-1 and TRBJ2-5, with D unresolved. The length of the CDR3 is 13 residues. Germline V gives CDR1 DFQATT, CDR2 SNEGSKA (reference sequence). V dropped 5 bases and J dropped 1 base, with 11 bases sitting between them. The CDR3 DNA reads as TGCAGTGCTTCCCTAAATACCCAAGAGACCCAGTACTTC. This gives the protein CSASLNTQETQYF.

The gene calls are TRBV18 and TRBJ1-6, with a possible D match to TRBD1 (6 bases). Germline lookup yields CDR1 KGHSH and CDR2 LQKENI. Trimming left V 2 bases short and J 4 bases short, with 12 bases between. The CDR3 is 16 amino acids. CDR3 sequence (DNA): TGTGCCAGCTCACCAGTTAACAGGGAGTATAATTCACCCCTCCACTTT. Protein: CASSPVNREYNSPLHF. The full variable domain, rest sourced from reference TRBV18 and TRBJ1-6, is NAGVMQNPRHLVRRRGQEARLRCSPMKGHSHVYWYRQLPEEGLKFMVYLQKENIIDESGMPKERFSAEFPKEGPSILRIQQVVRGDSAAYFCASSPVNREYNSPLHFGNGTRLTVT.

The chain joins TRBV15 to TRBJ2-3, with TRBD1 matching 9 bases. J lost 5 bases, V lost 5 bases, and 8 bases had no gene match. CDR1 and CDR2 from the germline V gene are LNHNV and YYDKDF (reference sequence). The CDR3 has 15 amino acids. The CDR3 DNA reads TGTGCCACCAGCCCCCCGGGACAGGGAATAGATACGCAGTATTTT. Its translation: CATSPPGQGIDTQYF. Full variable domain (rest looked up from reference TRBV15 and TRBJ2-3): DAMVIQNPRYQVTQFGKPVTLSCSQTLNHNVMYWYQQKSSQAPKLLFHYYDKDFNNEADTPDNFQSRRPNTSFCFLDIRSPGLGDTAMYLCATSPPGQGIDTQYFGPGTRLTVL.